Below are 28 T cell receptor beta chains sequenced from a single sample in a study of control samples from healthy donors and cancer patients. TCRdb's copy holds only in-frame clones and misses some; the assay was immunoSEQ multiplex PCR. Here the sample spans 40,000 to 60,000 clones, approximately 90% being singletons. The sample comprised PBMCs. The receptors stem from a man between 60 and 75 years old with head and neck cancer.

The CDR3 region has the DNA TGTGCCAGCAGTGCGATGGGAGCAGCGGGTGGTAACTATGGCTACACCTTC. Residues: CASSAMGAAGGNYGYTF. The J gene is TRBJ1-2, the V gene TRBV28; no clear D. CDR1 and CDR2 from the germline V gene are MDHEN and SYDVKM. CDR3 size: 17 residues. Trimming cost V 5 bases and J 1 base, with 20 bases left between them.

This clone was picked up one time. The chain couples TRBV7-9 to TRBJ2-2, with D uncertain. Germline CDR1 SEHNR, CDR2 FQNEAQ (reference sequence). Trimming shortened V by 2 bases and J by 8 bases, and 9 bases separated the two germline ends. This CDR3 spans 13 amino acids. The CDR3 loop is CASSLSEVGELFF. The CDR3, as DNA: TGTGCCAGCAGCTTAAGTGAGGTGGGGGAGCTGTTTTTT. Together with reference TRBV7-9 and TRBJ2-2, the CDR3 gives the full variable domain: DTGVSQNPRHKITKRGQNVTFRCDPISEHNRLYWYRQTLGQGPEFLTYFQNEAQLEKSRLLSDRFSAERPKGSFSTLEIQRTEQGDSAMYLCASSLSEVGELFFGEGSRLTVL.

This sequence joins TRBV24-1 and TRBJ2-7; 12 bases agree with TRBD2. This CDR3 is 18 amino acids long. V lost 5 bases to trimming and J lost 0 bases; unmatched junction nucleotides: 10. Germline values: CDR1 KGHDR, CDR2 SFDVKD. The DNA of the CDR3 is TGTGCCACCAGTGTTGGCCCTAGCGGGGGGGCGAACTCCTACGAGCAGTACTTC. Protein product: CATSVGPSGGANSYEQYF.

Comments on this clone: The junction and the germline gene differ at one end; a read error may be behind it. DNA for the CDR3: TGTGCCAGCAGTCTAAACAGGGGCGTTAACTCTGGCTACACCTTC. Translating it yields CASSLNRGVNSGYTF. V gene TRBV6-5 combines with J gene TRBJ1-2; 7 bases line up with TRBD1. CDR1 is MNHEY and CDR2 is SVGAGI in the germline V gene. The CDR3 is 15 amino acids.

This clone is judged medium-sized. Distinct nucleotide sequences in the sample also encode this CDR3. The CDR3 coding sequence is TGTGCCAGCAGCTTACAGGGGGCCTCTGGAAACACCATATATTTT. Protein sequence: CASSLQGASGNTIYF. This chain joins TRBV7-9 and TRBJ1-3; 8 bases are shared with TRBD1. Germline CDR1 is SEHNR and CDR2 is FQNEAQ (reference sequence). V shed 2 bases, J shed 0 bases, and the junction held 0 bases outside the gene matches. The CDR3 totals 15 residues. The entire variable domain, with the rest obtained from reference TRBV7-9 and TRBJ1-3, is as follows: DTGVSQNPRHKITKRGQNVTFRCDPISEHNRLYWYRQTLGQGPEFLTYFQNEAQLEKSRLLSDRFSAERPKGSFSTLEIQRTEQGDSAMYLCASSLQGASGNTIYFGEGSWLTVV.

V and J are TRBV19 and TRBJ1-1; TRBD1 is a possible D gene (6 bases). Germline assignment: CDR1 LNHDA and CDR2 SQIVND (reference sequence). Trimming shortened V by 2 bases and J by 0 bases, and 13 bases separated the two germline ends. CDR3 length: 16 residues. In nucleotides, the CDR3 is TGTGCCAGTAGTATATGGACAGATGGTATGAACACTGAAGCTTTCTTT. This encodes CASSIWTDGMNTEAFF. The full variable domain, completed using reference TRBV19 and TRBJ1-1, is DGGITQSPKYLFRKEGQNVTLSCEQNLNHDAMYWYRQDPGQGLRLIYYSQIVNDFQKGDIAEGYSVSREKKESFPLTVTSAQKNPTAFYLCASSIWTDGMNTEAFFGQGTRLTVV.

The chain's CDR3 is CASSLDPGGRNTIYF. Here the CDR3 DNA reads TGCGCCAGCAGCTTGGACCCAGGGGGAAGAAACACCATATATTTT. This chain connects TRBV5-1 to TRBJ1-3; 7 bases match TRBD1. There are 15 residues in the CDR3. The J segment lost 5 bases and the V segment lost 0 bases, leaving 5 bases of the junction unmatched. Per the germline V gene, CDR1 is SGHRS and CDR2 is YFSETQ.

This chain joins TRBV12-3 or TRBV12-4 and TRBJ2-3, with D possibly matching TRBD2 (5 bases). The CDR3 totals 12 residues. Trimming cost V 7 bases and J 2 bases, with 7 bases left between them. The CDR3 region is CASTGDTDTQYF. In DNA, the CDR3 is TGTGCCAGCACCGGGGACACAGATACGCAGTATTTT.

This chain connects TRBV6-2 or TRBV6-3 to TRBJ2-5; D is undetermined. The CDR3 loop spans 11 amino acids. In germline, CDR1 is MNHEY, CDR2 SVGEGT. The ends were cut back, 5 bases at V and 7 bases at J, with 8 bases in the middle. CDR3 nucleotides: TGTGCCAGCAGTCCACGAACGACCCAGTACTTC. This encodes CASSPRTTQYF.

The J gene is TRBJ1-4, the V gene TRBV5-1, with no clear D. Trimming removed 0 bases at V and 4 bases at J, with 13 bases between. CDR1 and CDR2 from the germline V gene are SGHRS and YFSETQ. CDR3 size: 16 residues. The CDR3 here is CASSLDPFTLNEKLFF. In DNA, the CDR3 is TGCGCCAGCAGCTTGGACCCCTTCACCCTTAATGAAAAACTGTTTTTT.

The genes are TRBV18 and TRBJ2-5; the D is unclear. The CDR3 runs to 12 residues. Between the trimmed V and J ends, which lost 5 bases and 5 bases, there was a span of 9 bases. Germline V gene data show CDR1 as KGHSH and CDR2 as LQKENI. CDR3 DNA: TGTGCCAGCTCAACGTTTAGTGAGACCCAGTACTTC. Translating gives CASSTFSETQYF.

This clone came up once. The chain couples TRBV5-4 to TRBJ2-7; D is possibly TRBD1 (6 bases). Germline assignment: CDR1 SGHNT and CDR2 YYREEE (reference sequence). The CDR3 is 16 amino acids. The V end was cut by 0 bases, the J end by 3 bases, with 16 bases between. The CDR3 protein is CASSLEIGTSIYEQYF. Here the CDR3 DNA reads TGTGCCAGCAGCTTGGAAATCGGGACATCGATCTACGAGCAGTACTTC.

The chain recombines TRBV7-9 with TRBJ2-2; weak D call: TRBD1 (6 bases). The CDR3 spans 15 residues. From germline, CDR1 is SEHNR and CDR2 FQNEAQ (reference sequence). V was trimmed by 5 bases and J by 0 bases, leaving 10 bases between them. The CDR3 bases are TGTGCCAGCAGCCAAAGACAGGCGAACACCGGGGAGCTGTTTTTT. Translation: CASSQRQANTGELFF.

The chain carries TRBV7-8 and TRBJ2-7; the D gene could be TRBD1 or TRBD2 (6 bases each). CDR1 is SGHVS and CDR2 is FQNEAQ in the germline V gene. The CDR3 has 19 residues. V was clipped by 2 bases and J by 4 bases, with 27 bases between them. The CDR3 coding sequence is TGTGCCAGCAGCTTACCCGTGGGGGGAGGAGGGGGTAGTGGGTACGAGCAGTACTTC. Translating it yields CASSLPVGGGGGSGYEQYF.

This chain joins TRBV9 and TRBJ2-1; TRBD2 matches at 7 bases. The CDR3 consists of 14 residues. Germline CDR1 and CDR2: SGDLS and YYNGEE. With V trimmed by 0 bases and J by 9 bases, 6 bases remained unmatched. This CDR3 is CASSVVGSGGEQFF. CDR3 DNA sequence: TGTGCCAGCAGCGTAGTTGGGTCGGGAGGTGAGCAGTTCTTC.

V and J are TRBV6-5 and TRBJ1-6; D not resolved. This CDR3 has 13 residues. With 6 bases removed from V and 1 base from J, the gap between germline ends came to 4 bases. Germline V lookup: CDR1 MNHEY, CDR2 SVGAGI. The CDR3 loop reads CASRGSYNSPLHF. DNA of the CDR3: TGTGCCAGCAGAGGTTCCTATAATTCACCCCTCCACTTT.

The genes are TRBV27 and TRBJ2-2; 7 bases fit TRBD2. Germline V gene data show CDR1 as MNHEY and CDR2 as SMNVEV (reference sequence). J lost 5 bases, V lost 5 bases, and 8 bases had no gene match. The CDR3 extends over 15 amino acids. Here the CDR3 reads CASSLQRGETGELFF. CDR3 nucleotide sequence: TGTGCCAGCAGTCTTCAACGGGGGGAGACCGGGGAGCTGTTTTTT.

V is TRBV3-1 (or the pseudogene TRBV3-2) and J is TRBJ1-2; weak D call: TRBD1 (5 bases). V lost 5 bases and J lost 8, with 15 bases in between. The CDR3 consists of 13 residues. The germline V gene has CDR1 LGHDT and CDR2 YNNKEL (reference sequence). As DNA, the CDR3 is TGTGCCAGCAGCTTACGGACAAAGGAAGGCTACACCTTC. It specifies CASSLRTKEGYTF.

The V gene is TRBV5-4, the J gene TRBJ1-3; D remains ambiguous. The germline V gene has CDR1 SGHNT and CDR2 YYREEE (reference sequence). V lost 3 bases and J 0 bases, leaving 16 bases between the germline ends. The CDR3 covers 17 residues. The CDR3 sequence is CASSSMARGDSGNTIYF. The CDR3 bases are TGTGCCAGCAGCTCGATGGCCCGGGGTGACTCTGGAAACACCATATATTTT.

The V call is TRBV7-9, the J call TRBJ2-7; D ambiguous. Germline assignment: CDR1 SEHNR and CDR2 FQNEAQ (reference sequence). The V gene lost 4 bases and the J gene lost 2 bases, with 9 bases spanning the gap. This CDR3 is 13 amino acids long. CDR3 region: CASSSSLTYEQYF. The CDR3 DNA reads TGTGCCAGCAGCTCAAGCCTAACCTACGAGCAGTACTTC.

The genes are TRBV5-5 and TRBJ1-2; D call uncertain. The CDR3 is 12 residues long. Germline CDR1 SGHKS, CDR2 YYEKEE (reference sequence). V lost 0 bases to trimming and J lost 8 bases, with 8 bases between them. CDR3 coding DNA: TGTGCCAGCAGCTTGGCCATATCCGGCTACACCTTC. This sequence encodes CASSLAISGYTF.

This chain uses TRBV3-1 (or the pseudogene TRBV3-2) with TRBJ2-5; D remains ambiguous. The V end was cut by 1 base, the J end by 4 bases, with 7 bases between. CDR1 LGHDT and CDR2 YNNKEL come from the germline V gene (reference sequence). The CDR3 has 13 residues. CDR3 nucleotide sequence: TGTGCCAGCAGCCAAGTCAAGGGAGAGACCCAGTACTTC. Translation gives CASSQVKGETQYF.

This sequence joins TRBV18 and TRBJ2-5, with TRBD1 matching over 9 bases. Per germline, CDR1 KGHSH and CDR2 LQKENI. V lost 3 bases, J lost 9 bases, and 5 bases stayed unmatched. The CDR3 extends over 13 amino acids. Here the CDR3 DNA reads TGTGCCAGCTCACCCCGGACAGGGGAGGCCCAGTACTTC. Translating it yields CASSPRTGEAQYF.

The chain has TRBV7-3 and TRBJ2-3; maybe TRBD2 (5 bases). Germline V lookup: CDR1 SGHTA, CDR2 FQGTGA. This CDR3 has 17 residues. Trimming pared 0 bases from V and 5 bases from J, leaving 18 bases between. CDR3 bases: TGTGCCAGCAGCTTAACCCCGGTGGGTAGCGTGGAAGATACGCAGTATTTT. Translated: CASSLTPVGSVEDTQYF.

The chain recombines TRBV30 with TRBJ1-4; a weak D match, TRBD1 (6 bases). Germline CDR1 reads GTSNPN; CDR2 reads SVGIG (reference sequence). The V and J ends lost 0 bases and 8 bases respectively, with 13 bases between them. The CDR3 contains 14 residues. CDR3 sequence (DNA): TGTGCCTGGAGTGTATACGGGGGGCAAGAAAAACTGTTTTTT. Translated: CAWSVYGGQEKLFF.

The chain employs TRBV7-6 and TRBJ2-5, with TRBD1 matching 10 bases. V gave up 4 bases and J gave up 3 bases; unmatched junction bases: 8. There are 16 residues in the CDR3. The V gene's germline CDR1 is SGHVS and CDR2 FNYEAQ. The CDR3 region has the DNA TGTGCCAGCAGCTATCCATCGACAGGGGGCGAAGAGACCCAGTACTTC. Its translation is CASSYPSTGGEETQYF.

This clone has a single count. V gene TRBV6-5 combines with J gene TRBJ2-2; 9 bases agree with TRBD1. Germline loops: CDR1 MNHEY, CDR2 SVGAGI. This CDR3 has 15 residues. V shed 2 bases, J shed 6 bases, and the junction held 4 bases outside the gene matches. The CDR3 DNA reads as TGTGCCAGCAGTTACAGACAGGGGGTCCCCGGGGAGCTGTTTTTT. It translates to CASSYRQGVPGELFF.

The chain is built from TRBV2 and TRBJ2-7, with D tentatively TRBD1 (6 bases). The germline CDR1 and CDR2 sequences are SNHLY and FYNNEI. The CDR3 is 13 amino acids. Trimming cost V 4 bases and J 5 bases, with 12 bases left between them. As DNA, the CDR3 is TGTGCCAGCAGTGTGGACAGAGTTGACGAGCAGTACTTC. As protein: CASSVDRVDEQYF.